Given below is one T cell receptor beta chain in context. The record originates from a study of blood T cell repertoires in COVID-19. About the research overall: There were acute and convalescent COVID-19 samples, and they came from the United States, Italy and Spain. T cells, B-cell-depleted T cells, or PBMCs provided the cDNA or gDNA that served as material.

In the authors' methods: Researchers report that nucleated cell counts were estimated from reference gene primer amplification. TCRdb keeps only in-frame clones here, not all; method: immunoSEQ multiplex PCR. Clone size and V and J calls were adopted from that table, with D and trimming inferred from the DNA. Of some 100,000 clones in the sample, around 90% are singletons; the top ten hold 8.1%. Per the germline V gene, CDR1 is SGDLS and CDR2 is YYNGEE. The length of the CDR3 is 13 residues. V was clipped by 0 bases and J by 10 bases; unmatched bases: 4. V usage is TRBV9 and J usage is TRBJ2-1, with TRBD2 matching 7 bases. The receptor was isolated from a woman between 65 and 79 years old with acute or convalescent COVID-19. Material for sequencing was peripheral blood. CDR3 sequence (DNA): TGTGCCAGCAGCGTAGTAGGAGCGGGAGAGCAGTTCTTC. Protein sequence: CASSVVGAGEQFF. Supplemented by reference TRBV9 and TRBJ2-1, the full variable domain reads DSGVTQTPKHLITATGQRVTLRCSPRSGDLSVYWYQQSLDQGLQFLIQYYNGEERAKGNILERFSAQQFPDLHSELNLSSLELGDSALYFCASSVVGAGEQFFGPGTRLTVL.